The following is a T cell receptor beta chain sequence with its context. The data stem from a study of shared clonotypes between healthy human individuals. CDR3 length: 16 residues. Germline CDR1 reads SGHAT; CDR2 reads FQDESV (reference sequence). V was shortened by 1 base and J by 4 bases, with 16 bases between the two germline ends. Source study methods: Filtering was not the same, since immunoSEQ gave junction-only sequences without quality scores. Libraries were prepared by immunoSEQ multiplex PCR; TCRdb keeps only in-frame clonotypes and omits some of them. From that table come the V and J calls and clone size; the DNA was used to work out D and trimming. The sample lists about 2.3 million clones; approximately 90% were seen once. Donors, healthy HIV-negative adults, lacked recent acute infections or vaccinations.

The TCR was taken from a man aged 18-30 years in good health. Some clones in this sample may be carry-over from other donors' samples. Specimen: naive CD4+ T cells from PBMCs. Documented subset: CD45RA+ positively selected. The chain joins TRBV11-1 to TRBJ1-2; possible D gene TRBD1, 5 bases. CDR3 sequence (DNA): TGTGCCAGCAGCTTAGGGGGACCGCTCAGTGGCTATGGCTACACCTTC. This translates into CASSLGGPLSGYGYTF.